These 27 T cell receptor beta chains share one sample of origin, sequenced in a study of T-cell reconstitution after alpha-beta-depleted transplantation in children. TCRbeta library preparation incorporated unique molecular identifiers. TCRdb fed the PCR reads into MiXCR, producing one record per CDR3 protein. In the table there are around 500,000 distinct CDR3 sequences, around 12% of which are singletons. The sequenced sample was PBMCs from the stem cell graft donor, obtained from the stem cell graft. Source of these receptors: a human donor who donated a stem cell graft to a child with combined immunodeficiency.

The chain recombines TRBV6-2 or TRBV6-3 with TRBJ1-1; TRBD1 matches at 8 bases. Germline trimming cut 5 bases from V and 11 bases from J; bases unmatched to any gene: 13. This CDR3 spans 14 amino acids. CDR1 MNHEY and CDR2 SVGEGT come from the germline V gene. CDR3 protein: CASSQNRDRLRAFF. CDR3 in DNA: TGTGCCAGCAGTCAAAACCGGGACAGGTTGCGGGCTTTCTTT.

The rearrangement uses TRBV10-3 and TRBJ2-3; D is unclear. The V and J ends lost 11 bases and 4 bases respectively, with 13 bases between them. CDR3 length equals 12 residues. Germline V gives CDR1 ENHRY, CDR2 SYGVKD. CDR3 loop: CASMRSPDTQYF. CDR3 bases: TGTGCCTCGATGCGTTCGCCAGATACGCAGTATTTT.

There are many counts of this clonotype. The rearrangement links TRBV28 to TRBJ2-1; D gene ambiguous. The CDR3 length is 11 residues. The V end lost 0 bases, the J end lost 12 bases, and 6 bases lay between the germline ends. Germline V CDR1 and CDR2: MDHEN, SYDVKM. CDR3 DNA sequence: TGTGCCAGCAGTTTATGGTATGGGCAGTTCTTC. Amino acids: CASSLWYGQFF. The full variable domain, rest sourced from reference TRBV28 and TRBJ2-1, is DVKVTQSSRYLVKRTGEKVFLECVQDMDHENMFWYRQDPGLGLRLIYFSYDVKMKEKGDIPEGYSVSREKKERFSLILESASTNQTSMYLCASSLWYGQFFGPGTRLTVL.

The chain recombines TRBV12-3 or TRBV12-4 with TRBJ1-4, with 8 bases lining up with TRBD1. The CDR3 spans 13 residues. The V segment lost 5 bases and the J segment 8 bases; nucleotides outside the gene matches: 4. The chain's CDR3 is CASSHWDREKLFF. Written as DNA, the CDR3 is TGTGCCAGCAGTCACTGGGACAGGGAAAAACTGTTTTTT.

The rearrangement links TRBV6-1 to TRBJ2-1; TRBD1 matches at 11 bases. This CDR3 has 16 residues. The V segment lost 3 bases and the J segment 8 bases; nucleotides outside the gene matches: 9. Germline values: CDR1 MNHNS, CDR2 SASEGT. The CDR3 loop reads CASSDRDRGNGDEQFF. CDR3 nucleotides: TGTGCCAGCAGTGACCGGGACAGGGGGAACGGGGATGAGCAGTTCTTC.

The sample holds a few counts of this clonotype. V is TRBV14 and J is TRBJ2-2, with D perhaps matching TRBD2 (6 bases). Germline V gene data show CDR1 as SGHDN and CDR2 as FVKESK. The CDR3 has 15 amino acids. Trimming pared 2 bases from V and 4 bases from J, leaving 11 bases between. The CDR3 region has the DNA TGTGCCAGCAGCCAACGCCTAGCGACCACCGGGGAGCTGTTTTTT. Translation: CASSQRLATTGELFF.

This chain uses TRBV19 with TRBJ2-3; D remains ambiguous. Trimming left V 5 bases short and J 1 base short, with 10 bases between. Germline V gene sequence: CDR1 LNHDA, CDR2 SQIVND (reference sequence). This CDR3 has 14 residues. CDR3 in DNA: TGTGCCAGTAGTCCGCGCGACCGCACAGATACGCAGTATTTT. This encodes CASSPRDRTDTQYF.

The CDR3 loop reads CASSPRGNMDSPLHF. The CDR3 DNA follows: TGTGCCAGTAGTCCACGGGGGAATATGGATTCACCCCTCCACTTT. The V gene is TRBV19, the J gene TRBJ1-6; the D gene is possibly TRBD1 (5 bases). Germline loops: CDR1 LNHDA, CDR2 SQIVND (reference sequence). This CDR3 spans 15 amino acids. Trimming took 5 bases from V and 8 from J, leaving 16 bases between them. Looking up the rest from reference TRBV19 and TRBJ1-6 gives the full variable domain: DGGITQSPKYLFRKEGQNVTLSCEQNLNHDAMYWYRQDPGQGLRLIYYSQIVNDFQKGDIAEGYSVSREKKESFPLTVTSAQKNPTAFYLCASSPRGNMDSPLHFGNGTRLTVT.

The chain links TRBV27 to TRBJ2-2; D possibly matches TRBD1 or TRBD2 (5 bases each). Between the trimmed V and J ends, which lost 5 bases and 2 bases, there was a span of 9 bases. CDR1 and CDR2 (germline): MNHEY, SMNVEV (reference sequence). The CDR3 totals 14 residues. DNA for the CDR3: TGTGCCAGCAGTACGGGACCCAACACCGGGGAGCTGTTTTTT. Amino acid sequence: CASSTGPNTGELFF.

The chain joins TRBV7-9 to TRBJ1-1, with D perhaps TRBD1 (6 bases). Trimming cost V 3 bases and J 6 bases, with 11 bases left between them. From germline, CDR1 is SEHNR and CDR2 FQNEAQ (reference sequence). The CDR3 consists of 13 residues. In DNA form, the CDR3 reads TGTGCCAGCAGCTTCCAGACAGGCGCTGAAGCTTTCTTT. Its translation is CASSFQTGAEAFF.

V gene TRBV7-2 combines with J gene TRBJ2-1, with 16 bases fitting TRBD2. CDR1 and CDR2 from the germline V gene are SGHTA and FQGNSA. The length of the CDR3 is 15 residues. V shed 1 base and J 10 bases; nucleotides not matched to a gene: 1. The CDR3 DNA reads TGTGCCAGCAGCTTAGAGGGACTAGCGGGAGGGGAGCAGTTCTTC. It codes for CASSLEGLAGGEQFF.

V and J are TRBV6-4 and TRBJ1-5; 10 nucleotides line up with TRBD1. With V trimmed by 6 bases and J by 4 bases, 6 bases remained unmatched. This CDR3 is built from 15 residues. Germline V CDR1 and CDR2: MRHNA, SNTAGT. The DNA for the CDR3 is TGTGCCAGCAGCGAAACGGGACAGGGGAATCAGCCCCAGCATTTT. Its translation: CASSETGQGNQPQHF.

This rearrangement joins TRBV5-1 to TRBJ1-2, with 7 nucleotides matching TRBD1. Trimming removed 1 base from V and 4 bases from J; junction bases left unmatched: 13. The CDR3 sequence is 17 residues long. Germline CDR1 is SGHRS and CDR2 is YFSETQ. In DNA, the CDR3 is TGCGCCAGCAGCTTGACATATCGACAGGGCGGCAGCTATGGCTACACCTTC. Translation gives CASSLTYRQGGSYGYTF.

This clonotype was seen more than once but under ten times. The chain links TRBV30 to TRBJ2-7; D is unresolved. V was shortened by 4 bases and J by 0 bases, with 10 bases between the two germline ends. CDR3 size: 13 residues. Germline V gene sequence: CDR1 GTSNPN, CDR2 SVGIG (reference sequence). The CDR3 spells CAWTRSLSYEQYF. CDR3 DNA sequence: TGTGCCTGGACTCGATCACTCTCCTACGAGCAGTACTTC.

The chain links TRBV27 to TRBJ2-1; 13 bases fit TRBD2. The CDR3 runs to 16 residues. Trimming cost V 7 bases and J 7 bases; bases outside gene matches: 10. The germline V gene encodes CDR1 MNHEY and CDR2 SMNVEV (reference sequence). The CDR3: CASIPLGTSGINEQFF. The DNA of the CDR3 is TGTGCCAGCATTCCGCTCGGGACTAGCGGGATTAATGAGCAGTTCTTC.

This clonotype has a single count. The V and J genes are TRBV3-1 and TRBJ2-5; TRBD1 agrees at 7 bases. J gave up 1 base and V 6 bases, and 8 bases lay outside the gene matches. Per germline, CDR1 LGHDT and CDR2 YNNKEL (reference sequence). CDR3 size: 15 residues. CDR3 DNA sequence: TGTGCCAGCAGTTTACAACAGGGGCCCCAAGAGACCCAGTACTTC. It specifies CASSLQQGPQETQYF.

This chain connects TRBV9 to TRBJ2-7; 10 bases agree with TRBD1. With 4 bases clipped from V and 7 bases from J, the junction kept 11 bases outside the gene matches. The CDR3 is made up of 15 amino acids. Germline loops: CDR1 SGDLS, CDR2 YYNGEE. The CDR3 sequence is CASSPPGTGAGEQYF. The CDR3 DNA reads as TGTGCCAGCAGCCCCCCCGGGACAGGGGCGGGGGAGCAGTACTTC. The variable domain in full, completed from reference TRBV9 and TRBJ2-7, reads DSGVTQTPKHLITATGQRVTLRCSPRSGDLSVYWYQQSLDQGLQFLIQYYNGEERAKGNILERFSAQQFPDLHSELNLSSLELGDSALYFCASSPPGTGAGEQYFGPGTRLTVT.

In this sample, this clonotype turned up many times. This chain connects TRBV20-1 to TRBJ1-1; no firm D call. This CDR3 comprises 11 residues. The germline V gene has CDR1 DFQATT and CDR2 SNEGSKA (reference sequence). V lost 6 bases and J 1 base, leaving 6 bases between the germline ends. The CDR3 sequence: CSAAGNTEAFF. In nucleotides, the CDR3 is TGCAGTGCCGCCGGGAACACTGAAGCTTTCTTT.

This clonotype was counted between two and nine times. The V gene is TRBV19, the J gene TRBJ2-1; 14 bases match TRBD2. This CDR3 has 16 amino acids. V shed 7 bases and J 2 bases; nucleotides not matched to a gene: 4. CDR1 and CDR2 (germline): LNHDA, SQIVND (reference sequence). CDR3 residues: CASTRTSGRTYNEQFF. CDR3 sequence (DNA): TGTGCCAGTACCCGGACTAGCGGGAGGACCTACAATGAGCAGTTCTTC.

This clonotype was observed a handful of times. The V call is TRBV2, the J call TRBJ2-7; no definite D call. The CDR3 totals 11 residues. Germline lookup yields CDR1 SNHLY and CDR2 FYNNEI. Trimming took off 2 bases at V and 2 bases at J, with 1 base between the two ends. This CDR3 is CASSEPYEQYF. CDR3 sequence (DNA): TGTGCCAGCAGTGAACCCTACGAGCAGTACTTC.

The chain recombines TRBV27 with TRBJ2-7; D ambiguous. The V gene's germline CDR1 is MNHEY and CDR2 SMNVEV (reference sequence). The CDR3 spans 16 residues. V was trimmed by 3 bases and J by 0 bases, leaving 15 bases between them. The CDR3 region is CASSFSPASSSYEQYF. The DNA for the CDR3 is TGTGCCAGCAGTTTCTCGCCGGCCTCGAGCTCCTACGAGCAGTACTTC.

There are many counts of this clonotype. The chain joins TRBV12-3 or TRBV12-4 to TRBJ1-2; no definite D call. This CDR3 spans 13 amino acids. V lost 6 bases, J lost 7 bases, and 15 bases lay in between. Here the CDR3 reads CASSAPGGSGYTF. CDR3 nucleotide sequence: TGTGCCAGCAGCGCCCCGGGAGGTAGTGGCTACACCTTC.

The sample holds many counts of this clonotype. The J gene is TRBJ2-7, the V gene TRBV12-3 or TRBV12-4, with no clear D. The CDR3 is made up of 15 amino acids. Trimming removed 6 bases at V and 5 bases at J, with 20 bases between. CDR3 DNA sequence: TGTGCCAGCAGCCCTCACGGCATGGTCTCAGACGAGCAGTACTTC. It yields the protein CASSPHGMVSDEQYF.

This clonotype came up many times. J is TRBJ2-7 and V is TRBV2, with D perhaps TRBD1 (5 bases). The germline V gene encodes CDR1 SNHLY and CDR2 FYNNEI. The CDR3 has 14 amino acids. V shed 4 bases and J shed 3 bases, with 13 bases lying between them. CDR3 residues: CASSVSRAGYEQYF. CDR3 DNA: TGTGCCAGCAGTGTATCCAGGGCCGGCTACGAGCAGTACTTC.

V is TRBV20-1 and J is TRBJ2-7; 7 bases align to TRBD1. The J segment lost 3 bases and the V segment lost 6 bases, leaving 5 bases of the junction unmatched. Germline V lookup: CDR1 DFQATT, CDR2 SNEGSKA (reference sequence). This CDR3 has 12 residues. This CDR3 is CSAHNRGYEQYF. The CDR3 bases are TGCAGTGCCCACAACAGGGGCTACGAGCAGTACTTC.

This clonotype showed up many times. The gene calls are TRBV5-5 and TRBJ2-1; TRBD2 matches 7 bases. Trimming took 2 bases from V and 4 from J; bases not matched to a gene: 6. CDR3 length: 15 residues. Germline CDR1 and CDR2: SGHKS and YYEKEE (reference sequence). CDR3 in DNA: TGTGCCAGCAGCTTTAGGGAGGGCGGTTACAATGAGCAGTTCTTC. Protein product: CASSFREGGYNEQFF.

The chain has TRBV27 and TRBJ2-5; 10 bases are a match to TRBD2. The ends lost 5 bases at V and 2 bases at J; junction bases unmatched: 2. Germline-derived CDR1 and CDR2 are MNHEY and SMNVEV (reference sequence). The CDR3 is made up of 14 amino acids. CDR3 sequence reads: CASSLAGEQETQYF. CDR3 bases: TGTGCCAGCAGTCTAGCGGGAGAGCAAGAGACCCAGTACTTC.